The 24 T cell receptor beta chains below were found in one sample sequenced in a study of T cells after yellow fever vaccination. TCRdb fed the 5' RACE reads into MiXCR, producing one record per CDR3 protein. Here the sample spans approximately 120,000 distinct CDR3 sequences, around 15% being singletons. Source: CD8+ T cells sorted from PBMCs, taken 5 days after the yellow fever booster vaccination. The receptor set was obtained from a man between 18 and 29 years old who received the YFV17D yellow fever vaccine.

This clonotype appeared many times. The CDR3: CASSLVYDTDTQYF. The CDR3 DNA reads TGCGCCAGCAGCTTGGTCTACGACACAGATACGCAGTATTTT. This chain links TRBV5-1 with TRBJ2-3; D not resolved. The ends were cut back, 0 bases at V and 2 bases at J, with 7 bases in the middle. CDR3 size: 14 residues. Germline CDR1 SGHRS, CDR2 YFSETQ.

There are many counts of this clonotype. V and J are TRBV6-5 and TRBJ2-3, with TRBD2 identical over 9 bases. Germline V CDR1 and CDR2: MNHEY, SVGAGI. The CDR3 contains 15 residues. The V and J ends lost 5 bases and 5 bases, in that order; junction bases with no gene match: 8. The chain's CDR3 is CASSVVAGEGDTQYF. The DNA of the CDR3 is TGTGCCAGCAGTGTGGTAGCGGGGGAGGGAGATACGCAGTATTTT.

As DNA, the CDR3 is TGCAGCGCCTCGGGCTCCTCACCCGAGTACAATGAGCAGTTCTTC. Translating gives CSASGSSPEYNEQFF. The chain joins TRBV29-1 to TRBJ2-1; no firm D call. The CDR3 is 15 amino acids. Trimming shortened V by 7 bases and J by 4 bases, and 20 bases separated the two germline ends. Germline loops: CDR1 SQVTM, CDR2 ANQGSEA.

This clonotype was counted only a few times. The chain uses TRBV30 and TRBJ2-7; 13 bases line up with TRBD2. Germline V gene lookup returns CDR1 GTSNPN and CDR2 SVGIG (reference sequence). This CDR3 region has 13 residues. J gave up 5 bases and V 4 bases, and 2 bases lay outside the gene matches. This CDR3 is CAWTGTSGDEQYF. For the CDR3, the DNA is TGTGCCTGGACCGGGACTAGCGGGGACGAGCAGTACTTC.

V is TRBV5-5 and J is TRBJ2-7; no firm D call. V lost 4 bases and J 2 bases, leaving 13 bases between the germline ends. Per the germline V gene, CDR1 is SGHKS and CDR2 is YYEKEE (reference sequence). The CDR3 runs to 14 residues. The CDR3 loop is CASSPMTAAYEQYV. Written as DNA, the CDR3 is TGTGCCAGCAGCCCTATGACTGCAGCCTACGAGCAGTACGTC.

This chain uses TRBV25-1 with TRBJ2-3; D is ambiguous. This CDR3 region has 16 residues. Germline V gene lookup returns CDR1 MGHDK and CDR2 SYGVNS. V was cut by 1 base and J by 0 bases, with 11 bases left in between. The CDR3 region is CASSEWGRTSTDTQYF. In nucleotides, the CDR3 is TGTGCCAGCAGTGAATGGGGTCGTACTAGCACAGATACGCAGTATTTT.

This clonotype was seen more than once but under ten times. The rearrangement uses TRBV4-3 and TRBJ2-1, with 8 positions matching TRBD2. V lost 0 bases, J lost 2 bases, and 9 bases stayed unmatched. Germline V gene sequence: CDR1 LGHNA, CDR2 YSLEER. The CDR3 runs to 18 residues. The CDR3 loop reads CASSQEGPSGLPYNEQFF. The CDR3 nucleotides read TGCGCCAGCAGCCAAGAGGGACCTAGCGGGCTTCCCTACAATGAGCAGTTCTTC.

J is TRBJ2-5 and V is TRBV4-1, with TRBD1 as a possible D gene (5 bases). V lost 3 bases and J 5 bases, leaving 10 bases between the germline ends. The CDR3 runs to 13 residues. Germline V gene data show CDR1 as MGHRA and CDR2 as YSYEKL. The CDR3, as DNA: TGCGCCAGCAGCCAGGAGACAGTGGAGACCCAGTACTTC. This encodes CASSQETVETQYF.

The rearrangement joins TRBV12-3 or TRBV12-4 to TRBJ1-2; weak D call: TRBD1 (5 bases). The CDR3 consists of 13 residues. Trimming stripped 7 bases from V and 2 bases from J, with 11 bases between. The CDR3 reads CASTSTANYGYTF. The CDR3 nucleotides read TGTGCCAGCACCTCGACAGCCAACTATGGCTACACCTTC.

This clonotype was observed a few times. The chain's CDR3 is CSALLNQETQYF. The CDR3 region has the DNA TGCAGCGCCCTCCTAAACCAAGAGACCCAGTACTTC. The J gene is TRBJ2-5, the V gene TRBV29-1, with no clear D. The CDR3 is made up of 12 amino acids. Trimming removed 7 bases at V and 0 bases at J, with 9 bases between. CDR1 is SQVTM and CDR2 is ANQGSEA in the germline V gene.

The chain recombines TRBV6-5 with TRBJ2-2, with 7 bases identical to TRBD2. Germline V gives CDR1 MNHEY, CDR2 SVGAGI. V dropped 2 bases and J dropped 10; count of bases not matched to a gene: 7. The length of the CDR3 is 14 residues. The CDR3: CASSYGAGMVELFF. The CDR3 DNA is TGTGCCAGCAGTTACGGAGCGGGGATGGTGGAGCTGTTTTTT.

The V gene is TRBV6-2 or TRBV6-3, the J gene TRBJ2-7; D is ambiguous. Germline V gene data show CDR1 as MNHEY and CDR2 as SVGEGT. Trimming pared 4 bases from V and 2 bases from J, leaving 6 bases between. CDR3 length: 12 amino acids. Here the CDR3 reads CASSLGTYEQYV. As DNA, the CDR3 is TGTGCCAGCAGTTTGGGGACCTACGAGCAGTACGTC.

This rearrangement joins TRBV12-3 or TRBV12-4 to TRBJ2-7, with TRBD1 as a possible D gene (6 bases). Between the trimmed V and J ends, which lost 2 bases and 5 bases, there was a span of 19 bases. The CDR3 is 16 amino acids. CDR3: CASSLSDRGFMNEQYF. As DNA, the CDR3 is TGTGCCAGCAGTTTATCGGATAGGGGGTTTATGAACGAGCAGTACTTC.

This clonotype was recorded at least ten times. The gene calls are TRBV13 and TRBJ2-7, with TRBD1 matching 9 bases. V shed 0 bases and J 3 bases; nucleotides not matched to a gene: 6. Looked up from germline, CDR1 is PRHDT and CDR2 is FYEKMQ (reference sequence). This CDR3 contains 16 residues. CDR3 in amino acids: CASSLGISGQGYEQYF. The DNA for the CDR3 is TGTGCCAGCAGCTTAGGGATCTCGGGACAGGGCTACGAGCAGTACTTC.

The rearrangement uses TRBV7-9 and TRBJ1-1; weak D call: TRBD1 (6 bases). Germline V lookup: CDR1 SEHNR, CDR2 FQNEAQ (reference sequence). The CDR3 contains 14 residues. The V gene lost 0 bases and the J gene lost 10 bases, with 15 bases spanning the gap. CDR3 in DNA: TGTGCCAGCAGCTTAGCAGACAGGCTCCGGGGAGCTTTCTTT. It encodes CASSLADRLRGAFF.

The J gene is TRBJ1-1, the V gene TRBV29-1; no clear D. The germline V and J ends were trimmed by 5 bases and 1 base, with 8 bases remaining between them. This CDR3 region has 12 residues. Germline V gene data show CDR1 as SQVTM and CDR2 as ANQGSEA. CDR3 in amino acids: CSVTTGNTEAFF. As DNA, the CDR3 is TGCAGCGTTACAACGGGGAACACTGAAGCTTTCTTT.

V and J are TRBV11-1 and TRBJ2-7; D not resolved. The germline CDR1 and CDR2 sequences are SGHAT and FQDESV (reference sequence). The CDR3 totals 15 residues. Trimming took off 4 bases at V and 5 bases at J, with 18 bases between the two ends. The CDR3 region is CASSSSGLVVDEQYF. The DNA for the CDR3 is TGTGCCAGCAGCTCCTCGGGTCTTGTTGTGGACGAGCAGTACTTC.

This clonotype was found a few times. This chain joins TRBV6-5 and TRBJ1-1, with D maybe TRBD1 (6 bases). CDR1 is MNHEY, CDR2 SVGAGI, per germline. This CDR3 has 14 amino acids. V gave up 2 bases and J gave up 1 base, with 8 bases separating them. CDR3 sequence: CASSYARGNTEAFF. The CDR3 DNA reads TGTGCCAGCAGTTACGCCAGGGGGAACACTGAAGCTTTCTTT.

The rearrangement uses TRBV5-4 and TRBJ2-1; 7 nucleotides agree with TRBD2. Germline-derived CDR1 and CDR2 are SGHNT and YYREEE (reference sequence). This CDR3 is 15 amino acids long. Trimming removed 4 bases from V and 9 bases from J; junction bases left unmatched: 13. The CDR3 protein is CASSPFSMSGGEQFF. The CDR3 region has the DNA TGTGCCAGCAGCCCCTTTTCTATGTCGGGGGGTGAGCAGTTCTTC.

The chain recombines TRBV12-3 or TRBV12-4 with TRBJ1-2, with a weak D call TRBD1 (5 bases). This CDR3 spans 17 amino acids. V was pared by 3 bases and J by 1 base, with 18 bases between. The CDR3 coding sequence is TGTGCCAGCAGTTTTACCTCAAGCCGGGGGGTTAACTATGGCTACACCTTC. It yields the protein CASSFTSSRGVNYGYTF.

This clonotype was seen only a few times. The V gene is TRBV12-3 or TRBV12-4, the J gene TRBJ2-3; 9 bases line up with TRBD2. The CDR3 runs 14 residues. V shed 5 bases, J shed 6 bases, and the junction held 6 bases outside the gene matches. The CDR3 DNA sequence: TGTGCCAGCAGTCTTCTAGCGGGGCGGGATACGCAGTATTTT. Amino acids: CASSLLAGRDTQYF.

This clonotype was detected only a few times. The rearrangement joins TRBV3-1 to TRBJ1-2; D remains ambiguous. Germline values: CDR1 LGHDT, CDR2 YNNKEL (reference sequence). The V and J ends lost 0 bases and 0 bases respectively, with 5 bases between them. This CDR3 has 14 residues. DNA of the CDR3: TGTGCCAGCAGCCAAGATATTGCTAACTATGGCTACACCTTC. It codes for CASSQDIANYGYTF.

This clonotype was observed once. The V and J genes are TRBV10-1 and TRBJ2-3; the D gene is possibly TRBD2 (5 bases). CDR1 and CDR2 (germline): WNHNN, SYGVQD (reference sequence). Trimming pared 2 bases from V and 6 bases from J, leaving 9 bases between. The CDR3 totals 13 residues. DNA of the CDR3: TGCGCCAGCAGTGAGGCTGGGGAGGATACGCAGTATTTT. This sequence encodes CASSEAGEDTQYF.

This clonotype turned up a few times. V gene TRBV5-6 combines with J gene TRBJ2-3; 9 positions match TRBD2. V was clipped by 0 bases and J by 5 bases; unmatched bases: 7. Germline lookup yields CDR1 SGHDT and CDR2 YYEEEE. CDR3 length equals 16 residues. CDR3 nucleotides: TGTGCCAGCAGCTTGGGTCCCCTAGCGGGGTTAGATACGCAGTATTTT. Its protein is CASSLGPLAGLDTQYF.